This T cell receptor beta chain was captured by sequencing in a study of T cell changes during pregnancy in multiple sclerosis. Germline assignment: CDR1 MNHEY and CDR2 SMNVEV (reference sequence). The ends lost 6 bases at V and 5 bases at J; junction bases unmatched: 10. This CDR3 region has 16 residues. Repertoires were generated with immunoSEQ multiplex PCR, while TCRdb's copy carries only in-frame clones and drops some. The table lists 55,000 to 65,000 clones, over 90% of them singletons. This receptor was identified in a female donor with multiple sclerosis, enrolled in a pregnancy study. Sequencing used CD8+ T cells from peripheral blood mononuclear cells, obtained in the third trimester of pregnancy. The chain uses TRBV27 and TRBJ2-3, with 11 bases lining up with TRBD2. The CDR3 protein is CASSSPPGTSGDTQYF. Written as DNA, the CDR3 is TGTGCCAGCAGCTCACCTCCCGGGACTAGCGGAGATACGCAGTATTTT.